One and the same sample provided the 9 T cell receptor beta chains below, sequenced in a study of cytomegalovirus exposure and HLA in healthy donors. Use of 60 Vbeta and 13 Jbeta primers characterized the PCR. The protocol was immunoSEQ multiplex PCR, while the TCRdb copy is restricted to in-frame clones and leaves out a portion. The top ten hold less than 9% of the sample, which has about 240,000 clones, about 80% seen once. Sample: PBMCs. These receptors all stem from a woman aged 55-69 years in good health and CMV-seropositive.

This chain joins TRBV19 and TRBJ1-1, with D possibly matching TRBD1 (5 bases). Trimming cost V 4 bases and J 7 bases, with 13 bases left between them. CDR1 and CDR2 from the germline V gene are LNHDA and SQIVND (reference sequence). The CDR3 runs to 13 residues. For the CDR3, the DNA is TGTGCCAGTAGTAGCCCCCGGGGGAGTGAAGCTTTCTTT. Encoded protein: CASSSPRGSEAFF.

The rearrangement uses TRBV7-2 and TRBJ2-2; 10 bases line up with TRBD2. Germline values: CDR1 SGHTA, CDR2 FQGNSA. The V segment lost 1 base and the J segment 4 bases; nucleotides outside the gene matches: 9. The CDR3 runs 18 residues. The CDR3 loop reads CASSLVRGLAGVTGELFF. CDR3 bases: TGTGCCAGCAGCTTAGTAAGGGGGCTAGCGGGAGTCACCGGGGAGCTGTTTTTT.

The chain has TRBV6-1 and TRBJ1-5; D is possibly TRBD1 (6 bases). CDR1 and CDR2 from the germline V gene are MNHNS and SASEGT. The CDR3 has 13 residues. The V end lost 10 bases, the J end lost 6 bases, and 16 bases lay between the germline ends. CDR3 nucleotide sequence: TGTGCCACCCGACAGGACCCCCCTCAGCCCCAGCATTTT. Protein sequence: CATRQDPPQPQHF.

The V and J genes are TRBV27 and TRBJ2-5; 8 bases fit TRBD1. V lost 5 bases and J lost 9; bases outside the gene matches: 5. The CDR3 totals 12 residues. In germline, CDR1 is MNHEY, CDR2 SMNVEV (reference sequence). The CDR3, as DNA: TGTGCCAGCAGTCCTCAGGGGGCGTCCCAGTACTTC. Protein: CASSPQGASQYF.

As concerns this clone: The same CDR3 arises from other DNA sequences in this sample as well. V and J are TRBV6-5 and TRBJ1-4, with unresolved D. The CDR3 runs to 14 residues. V gave up 4 bases and J gave up 7 bases, with 13 bases separating them. CDR1 is MNHEY, CDR2 SVGAGI, per germline. CDR3 coding DNA: TGTGCCAGCAGTTTGATTCTCGGCGGTGAAAAACTGTTTTTT. Its protein product is CASSLILGGEKLFF.

The chain carries TRBV10-3 and TRBJ2-1; TRBD2 matches at 9 bases. Trimming at V came to 2 bases and at J to 9 bases, leaving 11 bases not matched to a gene. There are 16 residues in the CDR3. CDR1 is ENHRY and CDR2 is SYGVKD in the germline V gene. The CDR3 bases are TGTGCCATCAGTGAGCCCGGGACTAGCTACACACGTGAGCAGTTCTTC. It yields the protein CAISEPGTSYTREQFF.

This chain joins TRBV10-3 and TRBJ2-7; D unresolved. The V end was cut by 4 bases, the J end by 2 bases, with 6 bases between. Germline CDR1 reads ENHRY; CDR2 reads SYGVKD. This CDR3 has 12 residues. This chain's CDR3 is CAISAQTYEQYF. In DNA, the CDR3 is TGTGCCATCAGTGCACAGACCTACGAGCAGTACTTC.

CDR3 loop: CASSIEIQGQGRAYNQPQHF. The CDR3 DNA follows: TGTGCCAGTAGTATCGAAATCCAGGGACAGGGCCGAGCCTATAATCAGCCCCAGCATTTT. V gene TRBV19 combines with J gene TRBJ1-5, with 9 bases identical to TRBD1. The CDR3 loop spans 20 amino acids. The ends lost 3 bases at V and 4 bases at J; junction bases unmatched: 19. Germline CDR1 is LNHDA and CDR2 is SQIVND (reference sequence).

The chain uses TRBV4-1 and TRBJ2-2; D may be TRBD1 (5 bases). The germline V gene has CDR1 MGHRA and CDR2 YSYEKL. Between the trimmed V and J ends, which lost 3 bases and 2 bases, there was a span of 13 bases. The CDR3 has 16 amino acids. CDR3 DNA: TGCGCCAGCAGCCAGTGGCAGGGCTTAAACACCGGGGAGCTGTTTTTT. Protein sequence: CASSQWQGLNTGELFF.